This T cell receptor (beta chain) was captured by sequencing in a study of cytotoxic CD8 clonotypes in ibrutinib-treated CLL. CDR3 size: 17 residues. Germline V gene sequence: CDR1 SGHTA, CDR2 FQGTGA. V was pared by 5 bases and J by 3 bases, with 12 bases of the junction left unmatched. Profiling relied on immunoSEQ multiplex PCR, and the TCRdb table lists in-frame clones only, not all of them. The sample carries approximately 330,000 clones, around four fifths recorded once. V is TRBV7-3 and J is TRBJ2-3, with 9 bases lining up with TRBD2. This TCR came from a human donor with chronic lymphocytic leukemia. Material: PBMCs, obtained before ibrutinib treatment. The CDR3 here is CASSPRAGGPSTDTQYF. In DNA form, the CDR3 reads TGTGCCAGCAGCCCCCGGGCGGGAGGGCCCTCGACAGATACGCAGTATTTT. Supplemented by reference TRBV7-3 and TRBJ2-3, the full variable domain reads GAGVSQTPSNKVTEKGKYVELRCDPISGHTALYWYRQSLGQGPEFLIYFQGTGAADDSGLPNDRFFAVRPEGSVSTLKIQRTERGDSAVYLCASSPRAGGPSTDTQYFGPGTRLTVL.